The 24 T cell receptor beta chains reported below all come from one sample, sequenced in a study of T cell repertoires in cytomegalovirus infection. In TCRdb, the reads were re-called with MiXCR into one record per CDR3 protein. The table lists fewer than 250,000 distinct CDR3 sequences, approximately 24% of them singletons. The specimen was CD8+ T cells from PBMCs. The receptors stem from a human donor in good health (CMV status not recorded). Some clones in this sample may be carry-over from other donors' samples.

The table lists this clonotype with many counts. This chain links TRBV6-2 or TRBV6-3 with TRBJ1-5, with D perhaps TRBD1 (6 bases). From germline, CDR1 is MNHEY and CDR2 SVGEGT. The length of the CDR3 is 15 residues. The V end lost 0 bases, the J end lost 9 bases, and 15 bases lay between the germline ends. In nucleotides, the CDR3 is TGTGCCAGCAGTTACTCATCGACAGGACTACTGCCCCAGCATTTT. The encoded protein is CASSYSSTGLLPQHF.

The table lists this clonotype with a few counts. The rearrangement uses TRBV12-3 or TRBV12-4 and TRBJ2-5; the match to TRBD1 covers 7 bases. V was pared by 3 bases and J by 4 bases, with 2 bases of the junction left unmatched. The CDR3 is 13 residues long. CDR3 bases: TGTGCCAGCAGTTTGAGGGACAGAGAGACCCAGTACTTC. Its protein product is CASSLRDRETQYF.

This clonotype was counted only a few times. The V call is TRBV7-9, the J call TRBJ1-2, with 9 bases lining up with TRBD1. Per germline, CDR1 SEHNR and CDR2 FQNEAQ (reference sequence). V was pared by 4 bases and J by 8 bases, with 8 bases of the junction left unmatched. The CDR3 contains 14 residues. CDR3 protein: CASSYAGTGFGYTF. The CDR3, as DNA: TGTGCCAGCAGCTACGCCGGGACAGGGTTCGGCTACACCTTC.

This clonotype was seen many times. This sequence joins TRBV6-5 and TRBJ1-1; possible D gene TRBD1, 5 bases. Trimming removed 2 bases from V and 1 base from J, with 11 bases in between. The CDR3 is made up of 15 amino acids. Looked up from germline, CDR1 is MNHEY and CDR2 is SVGAGI. The CDR3 loop reads CASSYPSGANTEAFF. In DNA, the CDR3 is TGTGCCAGCAGTTACCCCTCCGGGGCGAACACTGAAGCTTTCTTT.

There are many counts of this clonotype. V usage is TRBV5-1 and J usage is TRBJ1-2; 7 bases fit TRBD1. The CDR3 has 15 residues. CDR1 SGHRS and CDR2 YFSETQ come from the germline V gene. The V and J ends lost 4 bases and 1 base, in that order; junction bases with no gene match: 7. The CDR3 region is CASSPRDSDNYGYTF. The CDR3 nucleotides are TGCGCCAGCAGCCCCCGGGACAGCGATAACTATGGCTACACCTTC. The entire variable domain, with the rest obtained from reference TRBV5-1 and TRBJ1-2, is as follows: KAGVTQTPRYLIKTRGQQVTLSCSPISGHRSVSWYQQTPGQGLQFLFEYFSETQRNKGNFPGRFSGRQFSNSRSEMNVSTLELGDSALYLCASSPRDSDNYGYTFGSGTRLTVV.

V and J are TRBV28 and TRBJ1-1, with D possibly TRBD1 on 6 matching bases. V shed 0 bases and J shed 5 bases, with 13 bases lying between them. CDR1 is MDHEN and CDR2 is SYDVKM in the germline V gene. The CDR3 runs 15 residues. The CDR3 is CASSLWAGVNTEAFF. CDR3 sequence (DNA): TGTGCCAGCAGTTTATGGGCAGGGGTAAATACTGAAGCTTTCTTT.

The J gene is TRBJ1-3, the V gene TRBV11-2; TRBD1 is a possible D gene (5 bases). The CDR3 runs 14 residues. Germline CDR1 reads SGHAT; CDR2 reads FQNNGV. V was clipped by 2 bases and J by 5 bases, with 10 bases between them. In nucleotides, the CDR3 is TGTGCCAGCAGCTTACGCCGGGACCGAAACACCATATATTTT. This encodes CASSLRRDRNTIYF.

This clonotype has ten or more counts. V and J are TRBV7-8 and TRBJ2-5; unclear D gene. Looked up from germline, CDR1 is SGHVS and CDR2 is FQNEAQ. This CDR3 contains 14 residues. V was cut by 4 bases and J by 1 base, with 10 bases left in between. Here the CDR3 reads CASSSPSTQETQYF. The CDR3 DNA follows: TGTGCCAGCAGCTCCCCCAGCACCCAAGAGACCCAGTACTTC. Combining the CDR3 with reference TRBV7-8 and TRBJ2-5 gives the whole variable domain GAGVSQSPRYKVAKRGQDVALRCDPISGHVSLFWYQQALGQGPEFLTYFQNEAQLDKSGLPSDRFFAERPEGSVSTLKIQRTQQEDSAVYLCASSSPSTQETQYFGPGTRLLVL.

The chain carries TRBV5-6 and TRBJ1-6; a possible D gene is TRBD1 (5 bases). The CDR3 is 14 amino acids. The V gene's germline CDR1 is SGHDT and CDR2 YYEEEE. V lost 4 bases to trimming and J lost 4 bases, with 9 bases between them. CDR3 loop: CASSQQVYNSPLHF. CDR3 sequence (DNA): TGTGCCAGCAGCCAACAGGTTTATAATTCACCCCTCCACTTT.

This clonotype was seen more than once but under ten times. V is TRBV7-3 and J is TRBJ2-2; D gene unclear. The V gene's germline CDR1 is SGHTA and CDR2 FQGTGA. The V end was cut by 2 bases, the J end by 0 bases, with 7 bases between. The CDR3 has 15 amino acids. CDR3 nucleotide sequence: TGTGCCAGCAGCTTAGAAAGGTCGAACACCGGGGAGCTGTTTTTT. It encodes CASSLERSNTGELFF.

V gene TRBV29-1 combines with J gene TRBJ1-4; no definite D call. The germline CDR1 and CDR2 sequences are SQVTM and ANQGSEA. Trimming shortened V by 2 bases and J by 0 bases, and 13 bases separated the two germline ends. This CDR3 is 16 amino acids long. CDR3 region: CSVEYADPSTNEKLFF. CDR3 DNA sequence: TGCAGCGTTGAATATGCAGACCCTTCAACTAATGAAAAACTGTTTTTT.

There are many counts of this clonotype. The chain combines TRBV29-1 with TRBJ2-7, with unresolved D. CDR1 is SQVTM, CDR2 ANQGSEA, per germline. V was trimmed by 1 base and J by 2 bases, leaving 9 bases between them. The CDR3 is 13 residues long. The CDR3 region has the DNA TGCAGCGTTGAAGTCCCGGAGACCTACGAGCAGTACTTC. Translating gives CSVEVPETYEQYF.

This clonotype has a handful of counts. This sequence joins TRBV29-1 and TRBJ1-2; D might be TRBD1 (5 bases). This CDR3 region has 14 residues. CDR1 is SQVTM, CDR2 ANQGSEA, per germline. The V and J ends lost 1 base and 8 bases respectively, with 17 bases between them. The CDR3 nucleotides are TGCAGCGTTGAAGCCACGGCAGGGTGGATAGGCTACACCTTC. Its protein is CSVEATAGWIGYTF.

This clonotype appeared many times. V gene TRBV7-6 combines with J gene TRBJ2-3; D could derive from TRBD1 or TRBD2 (5 bases each). Germline CDR1 and CDR2: SGHVS and FNYEAQ. This CDR3 has 13 residues. V was clipped by 7 bases and J by 4 bases, with 12 bases between them. The CDR3 nucleotides read TGTGCCAGCACCACGGGGCCCCCAGATACGCAGTATTTT. It encodes CASTTGPPDTQYF.

This clonotype was counted a single time. A much larger clone lies one base from this, so it may be a read error. The V call is TRBV12-3 or TRBV12-4, the J call TRBJ1-1, with 9 nucleotides matching TRBD1. The CDR3 extends over 15 amino acids. The DNA of the CDR3 is TGTGCCAGCAGCCCGACAGGGGGAAGGGACACTAAAGCTTTCTTT. Protein: CASSPTGGRDTKAFF.

This clonotype has more than one count but fewer than ten. The chain couples TRBV12-3 or TRBV12-4 to TRBJ1-1; D is ambiguous. V dropped 3 bases and J dropped 7 bases, with 12 bases sitting between them. The CDR3 covers 13 residues. The CDR3 loop is CASSFSPGLEAFF. In DNA, the CDR3 is TGTGCCAGCAGTTTTTCCCCAGGTCTTGAAGCTTTCTTT.

This clonotype appeared a few times. This chain connects TRBV19 to TRBJ2-3, with D perhaps matching TRBD1 (6 bases). Looked up from germline, CDR1 is LNHDA and CDR2 is SQIVND (reference sequence). CDR3 length: 15 residues. With 5 bases removed from V and 5 bases from J, the gap between germline ends came to 17 bases. The DNA for the CDR3 is TGTGCCAGTAGTCAATTGGCCAGGGGCGGAGATACGCAGTATTTT. Its translation: CASSQLARGGDTQYF.

This rearrangement joins TRBV29-1 to TRBJ2-2; TRBD2 aligns across 7 bases. V shed 7 bases, J shed 1 base, and the junction held 3 bases outside the gene matches. The length of the CDR3 is 13 residues. Germline lookup yields CDR1 SQVTM and CDR2 ANQGSEA. Written as DNA, the CDR3 is TGCAGCGGAAGCGGGGTGAACACCGGGGAGCTGTTTTTT. Translation gives CSGSGVNTGELFF.

This clonotype came up once. V is TRBV10-3 and J is TRBJ2-7; D not resolved. This CDR3 has 15 residues. Germline CDR1 ENHRY, CDR2 SYGVKD. V was shortened by 0 bases and J by 0 bases, with 9 bases between the two germline ends. Here the CDR3 reads CAISESIGLSYEQYF. CDR3 in DNA: TGTGCCATCAGTGAGTCGATCGGCCTCTCCTACGAGCAGTACTTC.

This clonotype was detected a few times. The gene calls are TRBV7-3 and TRBJ1-2, with 8 nucleotides matching TRBD1. The CDR3 sequence is 15 residues long. V lost 5 bases to trimming and J lost 6 bases; unmatched junction nucleotides: 11. Germline assignment: CDR1 SGHTA and CDR2 FQGTGA. The DNA of the CDR3 is TGTGCCAGCAGCGAAGCAGGGGGCGTATTGAATGGCTACACCTTC. Translated, it gives CASSEAGGVLNGYTF.

This clonotype was detected a few times. The rearrangement uses TRBV20-1 and TRBJ2-7, with no clear D. Germline V gives CDR1 DFQATT, CDR2 SNEGSKA (reference sequence). The CDR3 spans 13 residues. Trimming left V 0 bases short and J 3 bases short, with 9 bases between. The DNA for the CDR3 is TGCAGTGCTAGAGATGTACAGCGCTACGAGCAGTACTTC. Protein sequence: CSARDVQRYEQYF.

The chain uses TRBV15 and TRBJ1-2; D unclear. Looked up from germline, CDR1 is LNHNV and CDR2 is YYDKDF (reference sequence). Deletions cut 3 bases from V and 4 bases from J, with 15 bases between. The CDR3 is 15 amino acids. The CDR3 loop reads CATSSDRRPLYGYTF. CDR3 DNA sequence: TGTGCCACCAGCAGCGATAGGAGGCCACTCTATGGCTACACCTTC.

V is TRBV28 and J is TRBJ2-2; possibly TRBD2 for D (6 bases). Trimming took 2 bases from V and 1 from J, leaving 14 bases between them. This CDR3 comprises 17 residues. Germline V gene lookup returns CDR1 MDHEN and CDR2 SYDVKM. CDR3 nucleotide sequence: TGTGCCAGCAGTTTACGATCTGGGGACTTGAACACCGGGGAGCTGTTTTTT. Translated: CASSLRSGDLNTGELFF.

A few counts support this clonotype. This sequence joins TRBV29-1 and TRBJ2-7; TRBD1 agrees at 8 bases. With 4 bases clipped from V and 0 bases from J, the junction kept 8 bases outside the gene matches. The CDR3 extends over 15 amino acids. Per the germline V gene, CDR1 is SQVTM and CDR2 is ANQGSEA. CDR3 nucleotide sequence: TGCAGCGTTGCTGGGACAGGTGGAAGCTCCTACGAGCAGTACTTC. Amino acids: CSVAGTGGSSYEQYF.